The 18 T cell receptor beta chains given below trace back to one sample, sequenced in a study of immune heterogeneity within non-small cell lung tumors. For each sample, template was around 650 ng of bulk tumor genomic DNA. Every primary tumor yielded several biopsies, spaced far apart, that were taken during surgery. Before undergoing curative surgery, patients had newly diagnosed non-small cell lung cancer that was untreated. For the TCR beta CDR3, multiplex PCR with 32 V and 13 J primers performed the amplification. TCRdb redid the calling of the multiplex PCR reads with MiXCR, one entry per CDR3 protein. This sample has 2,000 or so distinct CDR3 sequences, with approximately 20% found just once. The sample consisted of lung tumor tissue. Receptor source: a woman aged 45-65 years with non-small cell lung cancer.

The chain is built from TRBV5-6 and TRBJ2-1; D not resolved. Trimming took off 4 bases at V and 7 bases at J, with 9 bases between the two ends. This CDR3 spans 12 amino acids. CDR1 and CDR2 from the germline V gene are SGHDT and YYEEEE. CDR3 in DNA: TGTGCCAGCAGCCGTCAAAGGAATGAGCAGTTCTTC. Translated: CASSRQRNEQFF.

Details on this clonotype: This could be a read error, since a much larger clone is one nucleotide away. CDR3 coding DNA: TGTGCCATCAGTTACCCCCAGCGGAACTACAATGAGCAGTTCTTC. It specifies CAISYPQRNYNEQFF. The J gene is TRBJ2-1, the V gene TRBV6-9, with TRBD2 as a possible D gene (5 bases). The CDR3 spans 15 residues. Germline V gene sequence: CDR1 MNHGY, CDR2 SVAAGI.

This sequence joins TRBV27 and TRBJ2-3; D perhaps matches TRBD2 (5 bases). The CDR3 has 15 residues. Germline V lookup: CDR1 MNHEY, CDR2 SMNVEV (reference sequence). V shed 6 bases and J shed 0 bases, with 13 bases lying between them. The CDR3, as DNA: TGTGCCAGCAGCGATCGGGGAACTAGCACAGATACGCAGTATTTT. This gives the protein CASSDRGTSTDTQYF.

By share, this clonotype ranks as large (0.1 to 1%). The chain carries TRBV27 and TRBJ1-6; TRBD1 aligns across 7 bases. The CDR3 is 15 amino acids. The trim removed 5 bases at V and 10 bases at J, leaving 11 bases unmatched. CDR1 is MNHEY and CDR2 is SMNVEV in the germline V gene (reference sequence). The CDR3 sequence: CASSTPTGIGSPLHF. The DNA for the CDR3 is TGTGCCAGCAGTACGCCGACAGGGATTGGATCACCCCTCCACTTT.

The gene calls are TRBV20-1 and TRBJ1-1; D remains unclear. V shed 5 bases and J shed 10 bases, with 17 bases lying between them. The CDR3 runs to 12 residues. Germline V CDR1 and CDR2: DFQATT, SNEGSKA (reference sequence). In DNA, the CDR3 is TGCAGTGCTCGAGCCCTCAAACGGGGAGCTTTCTTT. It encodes CSARALKRGAFF.

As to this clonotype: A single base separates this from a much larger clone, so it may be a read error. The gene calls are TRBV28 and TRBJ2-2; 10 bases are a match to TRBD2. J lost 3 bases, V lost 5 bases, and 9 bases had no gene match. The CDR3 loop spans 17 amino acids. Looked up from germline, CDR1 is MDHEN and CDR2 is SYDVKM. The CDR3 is CASSHPLSGRYTGELFF. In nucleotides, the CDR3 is TGTGCCAGCAGTCACCCCCTTAGCGGGAGGTACACCGGGGAGCTGTTTTTT.

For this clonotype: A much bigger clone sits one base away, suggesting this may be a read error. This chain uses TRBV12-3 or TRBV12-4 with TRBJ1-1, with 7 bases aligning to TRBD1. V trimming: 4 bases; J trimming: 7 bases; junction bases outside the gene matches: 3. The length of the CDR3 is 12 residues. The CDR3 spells CASSYRGNEAFF. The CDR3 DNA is TGTGCCAGCAGTTACAGGGGAAATGAAGCTTTCTTT.

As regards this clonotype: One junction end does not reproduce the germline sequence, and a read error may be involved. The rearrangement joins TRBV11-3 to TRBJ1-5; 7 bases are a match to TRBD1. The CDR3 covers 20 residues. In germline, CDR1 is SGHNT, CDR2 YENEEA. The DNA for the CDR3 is TGTGTCAGCCTCATTCATGTCCGTGACAGGGATCGGGAGGGCAATCAGCCCCAGCATTTT. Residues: CVSLIHVRDRDREGNQPQHF.

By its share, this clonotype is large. In DNA, the CDR3 is TGTGCCAGCAGTTTAAACGGCGAGCCGAGAACTCCCATATATAGCAATCAGCCCCAGCATTTT. This sequence encodes CASSLNGEPRTPIYSNQPQHF. The rearrangement links TRBV28 to TRBJ1-5, with D unclear. From germline, CDR1 is MDHEN and CDR2 SYDVKM. Deletions cut 2 bases from V and 0 bases from J, with 26 bases between. This CDR3 region has 21 residues.

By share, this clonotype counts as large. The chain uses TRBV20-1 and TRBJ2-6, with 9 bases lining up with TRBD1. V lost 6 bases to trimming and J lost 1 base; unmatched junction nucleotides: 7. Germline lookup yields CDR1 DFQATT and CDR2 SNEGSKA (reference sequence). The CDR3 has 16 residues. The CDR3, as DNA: TGCAGTGCCCCTGACAGGGGGAATTCTGGGGCCAACGTCCTGACTTTC. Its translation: CSAPDRGNSGANVLTF.

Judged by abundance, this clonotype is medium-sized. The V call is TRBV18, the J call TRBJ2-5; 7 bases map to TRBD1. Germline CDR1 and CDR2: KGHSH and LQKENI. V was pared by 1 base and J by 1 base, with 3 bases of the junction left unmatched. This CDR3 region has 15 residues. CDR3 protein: CASSPLQGRQETQYF. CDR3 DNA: TGTGCCAGCTCACCACTACAGGGGCGCCAAGAGACCCAGTACTTC.

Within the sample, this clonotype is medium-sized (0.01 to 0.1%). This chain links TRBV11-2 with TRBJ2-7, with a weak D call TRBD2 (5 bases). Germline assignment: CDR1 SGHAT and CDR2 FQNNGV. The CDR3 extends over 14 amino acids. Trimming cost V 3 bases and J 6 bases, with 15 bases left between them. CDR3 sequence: CASSFGVITTEQYF. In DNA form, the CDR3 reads TGTGCCAGCAGCTTCGGGGTCATTACCACCGAGCAGTACTTC.

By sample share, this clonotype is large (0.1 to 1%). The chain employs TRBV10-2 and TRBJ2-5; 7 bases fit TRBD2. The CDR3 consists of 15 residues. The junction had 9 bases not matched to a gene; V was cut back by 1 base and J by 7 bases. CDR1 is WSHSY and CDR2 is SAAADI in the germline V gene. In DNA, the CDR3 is TGCGCCAGCAGTGAGTTGGCTAGCGGCCTCGCGACCCAGTACTTC. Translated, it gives CASSELASGLATQYF.

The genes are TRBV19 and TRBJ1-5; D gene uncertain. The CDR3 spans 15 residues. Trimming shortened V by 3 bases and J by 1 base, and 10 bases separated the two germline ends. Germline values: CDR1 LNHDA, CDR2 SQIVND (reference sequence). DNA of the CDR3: TGTGCCAGTAGTATCACCGTCGGGAGCAATCAGCCCCAGCATTTT. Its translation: CASSITVGSNQPQHF.

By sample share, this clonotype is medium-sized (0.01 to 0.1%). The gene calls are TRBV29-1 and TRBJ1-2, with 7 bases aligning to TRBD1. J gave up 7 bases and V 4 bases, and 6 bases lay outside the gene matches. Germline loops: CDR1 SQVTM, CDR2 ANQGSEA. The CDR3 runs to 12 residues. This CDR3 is CSVGEGAGGYTF. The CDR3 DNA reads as TGCAGCGTTGGGGAGGGGGCTGGTGGCTACACCTTC.

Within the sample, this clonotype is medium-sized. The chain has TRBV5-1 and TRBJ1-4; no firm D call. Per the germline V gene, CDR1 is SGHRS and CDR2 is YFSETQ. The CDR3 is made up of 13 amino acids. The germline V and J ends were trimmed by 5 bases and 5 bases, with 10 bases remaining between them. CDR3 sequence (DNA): TGCGCCAGCAGGCGTGGAGTAAATGAAAAACTGTTTTTT. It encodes CASRRGVNEKLFF.

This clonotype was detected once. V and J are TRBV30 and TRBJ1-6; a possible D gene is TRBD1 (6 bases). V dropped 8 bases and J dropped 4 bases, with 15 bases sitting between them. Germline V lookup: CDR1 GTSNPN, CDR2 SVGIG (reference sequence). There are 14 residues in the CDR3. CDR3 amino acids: CATRTEPYNSPLHF. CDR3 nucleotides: TGTGCCACCCGGACAGAACCGTATAATTCACCCCTCCACTTT.

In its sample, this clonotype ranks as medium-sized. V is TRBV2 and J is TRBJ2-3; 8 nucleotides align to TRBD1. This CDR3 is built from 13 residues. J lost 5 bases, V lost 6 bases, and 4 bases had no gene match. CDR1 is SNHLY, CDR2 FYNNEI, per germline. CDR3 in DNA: TGTGCCAGCAGAGACAGGGGTGGAGATACGCAGTATTTT. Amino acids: CASRDRGGDTQYF.